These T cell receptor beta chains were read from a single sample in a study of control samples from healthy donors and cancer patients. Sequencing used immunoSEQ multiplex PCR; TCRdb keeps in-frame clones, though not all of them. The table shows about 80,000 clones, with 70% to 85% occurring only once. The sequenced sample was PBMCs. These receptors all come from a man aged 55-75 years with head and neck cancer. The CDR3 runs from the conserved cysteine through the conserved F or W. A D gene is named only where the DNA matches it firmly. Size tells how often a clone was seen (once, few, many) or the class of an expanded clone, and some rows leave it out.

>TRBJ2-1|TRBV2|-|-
CASSPTGIEQFF
TGTGCCAGCAGTCCAACAGGGATTGAGCAGTTCTTC
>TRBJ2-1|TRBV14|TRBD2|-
CASSHRLAEQSSSYNEQFF
TGTGCCAGCAGCCACAGACTAGCGGAACAATCATCCTCCTACAATGAGCAGTTCTTC
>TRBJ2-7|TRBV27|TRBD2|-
CASSSRTSGKYEQYF
TGTGCCAGCAGTTCAAGGACTAGCGGGAAATACGAGCAGTACTTC
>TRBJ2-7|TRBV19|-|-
CASSISVSSYEQYF
TGTGCCAGTAGTATCAGTGTTAGCTCCTACGAGCAGTACTTC
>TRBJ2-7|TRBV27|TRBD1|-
CASSTNRGLYEQYF
TGTGCCAGCTCTACGAACAGGGGGCTCTACGAGCAGTACTTC
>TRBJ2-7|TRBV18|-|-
CASSFDGQLYEQYF
TGTGCCAGCTCATTTGACGGACAGCTCTACGAGCAGTACTTC
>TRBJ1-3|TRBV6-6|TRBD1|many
CASRRTGSANTIYF
TGTGCCAGCAGACGGACAGGGTCGGCAAACACCATATATTTT
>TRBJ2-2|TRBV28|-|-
CASSSPGELFF
TGTGCCAGCAGTTCCCCCGGGGAGCTGTTTTTT
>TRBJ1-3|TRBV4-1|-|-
CASSQDQAGAHSGNTIYF
TGCGCCAGCAGCCAAGATCAGGCAGGCGCTCACTCTGGAAACACCATATATTTT
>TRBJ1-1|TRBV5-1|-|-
CASSLTVTGPDTEAFF
TGCGCCAGCAGCTTGACCGTGACAGGCCCGGACACTGAAGCTTTCTTT
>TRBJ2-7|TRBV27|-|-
CASRKRGLGSYEQYF
TGTGCCAGCAGAAAACGGGGACTTGGTTCCTACGAGCAGTACTTC
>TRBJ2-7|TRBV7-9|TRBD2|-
CASSLGPPSGSAWYEQYF
TGTGCCAGCAGCTTAGGTCCCCCTAGCGGGAGCGCATGGTACGAGCAGTACTTC
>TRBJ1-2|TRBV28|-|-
CASSLDFGGRPDYTF
TGTGCCAGCAGTTTGGATTTTGGGGGGCGCCCAGACTACACCTTC
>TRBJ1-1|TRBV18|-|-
CASSPLLDPSNTEAFF
TGTGCCAGCTCACCGCTGCTTGATCCCTCGAACACTGAAGCTTTCTTT
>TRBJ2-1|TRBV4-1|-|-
CASSQQVGYIGSEQFF
TGCGCCAGCAGCCAACAAGTCGGTTACATTGGCAGTGAGCAGTTCTTC
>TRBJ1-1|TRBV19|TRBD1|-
CASRYRTGRTEAFF
TGTGCCAGTAGGTACCGGACAGGGCGGACTGAAGCTTTCTTT
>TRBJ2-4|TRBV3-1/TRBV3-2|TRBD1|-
CASSPGTGSGQYF
TGTGCCAGCAGCCCGGGGACAGGGAGTGGTCAGTACTTC
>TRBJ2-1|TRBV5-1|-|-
CASSFAPLGANNEQFF
TGCGCCAGCAGCTTTGCCCCCCTAGGGGCCAACAATGAGCAGTTCTTC
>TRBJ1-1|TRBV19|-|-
CASSIGGTVNTEAFF
TGTGCCAGTAGTATTGGCGGGACGGTGAACACTGAAGCTTTCTTT
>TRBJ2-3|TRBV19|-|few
CASIGPRGTDTQYF
TGTGCCAGTATTGGACCTCGGGGCACAGATACGCAGTATTTT
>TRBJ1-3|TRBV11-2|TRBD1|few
CASSSTDRVNTIYF
TGTGCCAGCAGCTCCACGGACAGGGTAAACACCATATATTTT
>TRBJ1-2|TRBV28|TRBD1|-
CASSLGQGARGYTF
TGTGCCAGCAGTTTGGGACAGGGGGCGCGGGGCTACACCTTC
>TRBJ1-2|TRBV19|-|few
CASSIARRQVSYGYTF
TGTGCCAGTAGTATAGCCCGTCGACAGGTTTCCTATGGCTACACCTTC
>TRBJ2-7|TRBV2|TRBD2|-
CASRERLAGSYEQYF
TGTGCCAGCAGGGAACGACTAGCGGGAAGCTACGAGCAGTACTTC
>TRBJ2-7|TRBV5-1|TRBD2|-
CASSLVASGFPPYEQYF
TGCGCCAGCAGCTTGGTTGCTAGCGGTTTCCCCCCCTACGAGCAGTACTTC
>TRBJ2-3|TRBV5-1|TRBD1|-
CASSPGRGLGDTQYF
TGCGCCAGCAGCCCCGGCAGGGGGCTGGGAGATACGCAGTATTTT
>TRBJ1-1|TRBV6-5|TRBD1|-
CASSPGQGAGTEAFF
TGTGCCAGCAGTCCGGGACAGGGGGCGGGCACTGAAGCTTTCTTT
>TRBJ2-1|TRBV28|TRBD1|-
CASSLLQGVYNEQFF
TGTGCCAGCAGCTTACTACAGGGGGTATACAATGAGCAGTTCTTC
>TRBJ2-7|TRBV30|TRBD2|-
CAWRHGVAGYYEQYF
TGTGCCTGGAGGCATGGAGTAGCGGGCTACTACGAGCAGTACTTC
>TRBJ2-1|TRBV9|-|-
CASSARGGTTNEQFF
TGTGCCAGCAGCGCTCGGGGCGGGACGACAAATGAGCAGTTCTTC
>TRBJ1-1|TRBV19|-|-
CASSPPGAHTEAFF
TGTGCCAGTAGCCCCCCGGGGGCGCACACTGAAGCTTTCTTT
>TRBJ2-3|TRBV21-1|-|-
CASSQSGSRDTQYF
TGTGCCAGCAGCCAGAGCGGGAGCAGAGATACGCAGTATTTT
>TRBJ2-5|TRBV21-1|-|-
CASSSVRDRVGCPQETQYF
TGTGCCAGCAGCTCCGTCCGGGACAGGGTAGGATGCCCCCAAGAGACCCAGTACTTC
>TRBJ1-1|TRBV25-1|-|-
CASRRGGRVGSEAFF
TGTGCCAGCAGGAGGGGAGGCAGGGTGGGATCTGAAGCTTTCTTT
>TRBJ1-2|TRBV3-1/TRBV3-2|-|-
CASSQAPAGYTF
TGTGCCAGCAGCCAAGCCCCGGCTGGCTACACCTTC